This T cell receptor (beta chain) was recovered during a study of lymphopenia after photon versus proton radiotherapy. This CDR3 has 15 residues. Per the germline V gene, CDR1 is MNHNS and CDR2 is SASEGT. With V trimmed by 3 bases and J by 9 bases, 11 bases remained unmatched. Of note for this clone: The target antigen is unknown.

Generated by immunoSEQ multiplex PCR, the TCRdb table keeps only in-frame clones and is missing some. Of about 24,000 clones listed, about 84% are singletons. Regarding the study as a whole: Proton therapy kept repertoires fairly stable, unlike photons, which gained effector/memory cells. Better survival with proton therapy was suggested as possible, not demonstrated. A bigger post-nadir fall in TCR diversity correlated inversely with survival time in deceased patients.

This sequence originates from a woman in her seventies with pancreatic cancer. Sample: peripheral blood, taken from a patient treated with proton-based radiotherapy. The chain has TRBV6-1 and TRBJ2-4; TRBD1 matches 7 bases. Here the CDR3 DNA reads TGTGCCAGCAGTGACGGACAGGCAAACGGAGGCATTCAGTACTTC. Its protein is CASSDGQANGGIQYF.